This T cell receptor beta chain was identified in a study of T cells in localized non-small cell lung cancer. Study-wide results and limits: Within adjacent lung there appeared a median 57 of the top 100 tumor clones.

Assay used: immunoSEQ multiplex PCR; TCRdb lists only in-frame clones, some missing. The sample holds some 18,000 clones; 75% to 85% are singletons and the top ten take approximately 4.8%. Germline V gene lookup returns CDR1 SNHLY and CDR2 FYNNEI. The length of the CDR3 is 12 residues. Germline trimming cut 11 bases from V and 5 bases from J; bases unmatched to any gene: 6. Comment on this clone: Its antigen is not identified.

The TCR originated in a man between 40 and 69 years old with stage I lung adenocarcinoma. The sequencing here drew on peripheral blood, taken before any cancer treatment. The chain uses TRBV2 and TRBJ1-2; TRBD1 agrees at 9 bases. CDR3 amino acids: CAQGQGRYGYTF. The DNA of the CDR3 is TGTGCCCAAGGACAGGGGCGTTATGGCTACACCTTC.